The 6 T cell receptor beta chains below were found in one sample sequenced in a study of T cell responses to AZD1222 COVID-19 vaccine (dated by TCRdb to the early 2020s). This specimen's time point label, per the study, means: baseline before first vaccination. The method was the immunoSEQ multiplex PCR assay. Held by TCRdb, this immuneACCESS table contains in-frame sequences only and omits some clones. Under half of the omission traces to an unresolved V gene where checked; the cause of the rest is unknown. The sample table holds 80,000 or so clones, of which approximately 90% were seen once. The ten largest clones capture approximately 1.5% of the sample. Here the sequenced sample was peripheral blood, taken on day 0 of AZD1222 vaccination. The receptor set was obtained from an adult in good health.

This clone was detected once. V is TRBV9 and J is TRBJ1-4, with D possibly TRBD1 on 6 matching bases. The V gene lost 0 bases and the J gene lost 6 bases, with 12 bases spanning the gap. CDR3 length: 15 amino acids. Germline lookup yields CDR1 SGDLS and CDR2 YYNGEE. CDR3 bases: TGTGCCAGCAGCGTAGATGGGGGCCGGCATGAAAAACTGTTTTTT. Protein sequence: CASSVDGGRHEKLFF.

The chain recombines TRBV7-3 with TRBJ1-6, with D unclear. Trimming shortened V by 2 bases and J by 5 bases, and 19 bases separated the two germline ends. The CDR3 has 18 residues. The germline gives CDR1 SGHTA, CDR2 FQGTGA. CDR3 sequence (DNA): TGTGCCAGCAGCTTAGCCCCCCGGAGGGAGAGGGATAATTCACCCCTCCACTTT. Its translation: CASSLAPRRERDNSPLHF.

V usage is TRBV4-3 and J usage is TRBJ1-2; D gene unclear. CDR3 length: 17 amino acids. V was trimmed by 1 base and J by 4 bases, leaving 19 bases between them. Germline V gene data show CDR1 as LGHNA and CDR2 as YSLEER. CDR3 sequence: CASSQGASFVPIYGYTF. Written as DNA, the CDR3 is TGCGCCAGCAGCCAAGGGGCCAGCTTTGTTCCCATCTATGGCTACACCTTC.

CDR3 bases: TGTGCCAGCACCTGGGGCGCAGGGGGCTATGGCTACACCTTC. Amino acids: CASTWGAGGYGYTF. The chain employs TRBV6-5 and TRBJ1-2; TRBD1 aligns across 7 bases. Looked up from germline, CDR1 is MNHEY and CDR2 is SVGAGI. This CDR3 is 14 amino acids long. V lost 7 bases and J lost 4; bases outside the gene matches: 9.

The chain couples TRBV5-1 to TRBJ2-5; D possibly uses TRBD1 or TRBD2 (7 bases each). The CDR3 totals 14 residues. Per the germline V gene, CDR1 is SGHRS and CDR2 is YFSETQ. Trimming removed 6 bases at V and 2 bases at J, with 14 bases between. The CDR3 reads CASNLRGGQETQYF. Here the CDR3 DNA reads TGCGCCAGCAACCTCAGGGGGGGACAAGAGACCCAGTACTTC.

This sequence joins TRBV11-2 and TRBJ2-1; D might be TRBD2 (5 bases). The CDR3 covers 13 residues. Deletions cut 6 bases from V and 6 bases from J, with 12 bases between. From germline, CDR1 is SGHAT and CDR2 FQNNGV. This CDR3 reads CASSMDRGNEQFF. In DNA, the CDR3 is TGTGCCAGCAGTATGGACCGGGGCAATGAGCAGTTCTTC.